This T cell receptor (beta chain) was observed in a study of T-cell reconstitution after alpha-beta-depleted transplantation in children. This clonotype was seen many times. Germline V gene lookup returns CDR1 LGHNA and CDR2 YNFKEQ. The CDR3 consists of 15 residues. The V end was cut by 0 bases, the J end by 8 bases, with 13 bases between. The authors prepared the TCRbeta library with unique molecular identifiers. TCRdb reprocessed the PCR reads with MiXCR, giving one entry per CDR3 protein. The data show roughly 280,000 distinct CDR3 sequences, approximately 10% seen once. This TCR was sampled from a male patient under 10 years old who had a stem cell transplant for chronic granulomatous disease, so the T cells may come from the graft donor. The sequences come from peripheral blood, collected 180 days after TCRalphabeta/CD19-depleted stem cell transplant. V gene TRBV4-2 combines with J gene TRBJ1-4; D may be TRBD1 (5 bases). CDR3 DNA: TGTGCCAGCAGCCAAGATGTCCGGGAGGGGGAAAAACTGTTTTTT. Protein: CASSQDVREGEKLFF.